These T cell receptor beta chains were read from a single sample in a study of regulatory T cells in long-lasting Graves disease. TCRdb passed the multiplex PCR reads through MiXCR, listing each CDR3 protein once. Among under 300,000 distinct CDR3 sequences listed, 20% were seen once. This specimen was peripheral blood mononuclear cells (PBMCs), taken at new diagnosis, from a patient treated with antithyroid drugs. These receptors were obtained from a female donor with Graves disease. CDR3s include the opening cysteine and the closing phenylalanine or tryptophan. D genes are given only for firm matches. The listing skips clone size in some rows; elsewhere it reads once, few, many or a size class.

D gene | J gene | V gene | clone size | CDR3 DNA | CDR3 protein
TRBD2 | TRBJ2-1 | TRBV7-9 | many | TGTGCCAGCAGCCTTAGCGGGAGGGCCCACAATGAGCAGTTCTTC | CASSLSGRAHNEQFF
TRBD2 | TRBJ2-7 | TRBV11-3 | once | TGTGCCAGCAGCTCCTCCGGGACTAGCACGGGTGAGCAGTACTTC | CASSSSGTSTGEQYF
. | TRBJ1-2 | TRBV30 | many | TGTGCCTGGAGGAGGACGGGAATCGTTAGCTACACCTTC | CAWRRTGIVSYTF
. | TRBJ2-5 | TRBV6-1 | many | TGTGCCAGCAGTGATCCTAGCGACCAAGAGACCCAGTACTTC | CASSDPSDQETQYF
. | TRBJ2-5 | TRBV20-1 | . | TGCAGTGCTAAGACAGGACGCCAAGAGACCCAGTACTTC | CSAKTGRQETQYF
. | TRBJ2-2 | TRBV27 | . | TGTGCCAGCAGTTTAGCGGAGAACACCGGGGAGCTGTTTTTT | CASSLAENTGELFF
. | TRBJ2-2 | TRBV7-9 | . | TGTGCCAAAGGACCTCCATCCGAGGAGCTGTTTTTT | CAKGPPSEELFF
TRBD1 | TRBJ2-7 | TRBV4-1 | . | TGCGCCAGCAGCCACCCTGGACAGGGGATCCACGAGCAGTACTTC | CASSHPGQGIHEQYF
TRBD1 | TRBJ2-1 | TRBV28 | many | TGTGCCAGCAGTAAAGGTCGAGGGACAGGGAAAAACAATGAGCAGTTCTTC | CASSKGRGTGKNNEQFF
. | TRBJ1-2 | TRBV6-2/TRBV6-3 | few | TGTGCCAGCAGTTCCTCAGGGGAGTGGGGCTACACCTTC | CASSSSGEWGYTF
TRBD2 | TRBJ2-1 | TRBV7-2 | many | TGTGCCAGCAGCTTAGGACTAGCGGGAGGGCACAATGAGCAGTTCTTC | CASSLGLAGGHNEQFF
TRBD2 | TRBJ2-7 | TRBV20-1 | many | TGCAGTGCTTCTCAGACTAGCGGGAGCTCCTACGAGCAGTACTTC | CSASQTSGSSYEQYF
TRBD1 | TRBJ1-2 | TRBV7-2 | many | TGTGCCAGCAGCTCTCACCGTGACAGGGTCGGGTCTGGCTACACCTTC | CASSSHRDRVGSGYTF
. | TRBJ1-1 | TRBV7-9 | few | TGTGCCAGCAGTCATCATGTACTGAACACTGAAGCTTTCTTT | CASSHHVLNTEAFF
. | TRBJ2-7 | TRBV7-9 | many | TGTGCCAGCAGCCCAGAGCTTGTGGCAGCCTCCTACGAGCAGTACTTC | CASSPELVAASYEQYF
. | TRBJ2-5 | TRBV18 | few | TGTGCCAGCTCACCACGTTTACACAGGGGGGGACCTAGACAAGAGACCCAGTACTTC | CASSPRLHRGGPRQETQYF
TRBD1 | TRBJ2-5 | TRBV6-6 | many | TGTGCCAGCAGTTACTCGGGACAGGGGATCGGGGAGACCCAGTACTTC | CASSYSGQGIGETQYF
TRBD1 | TRBJ2-7 | TRBV19 | . | TGTGCCAGTAGCCATCCAGGGGGCCCAGACGAGCAGTACTTC | CASSHPGGPDEQYF
TRBD2 | TRBJ2-7 | TRBV2 | . | TGTGCCAGCAGTGAAGTGAGCGGGAGTAACGAGCAGTACTTC | CASSEVSGSNEQYF
. | TRBJ1-2 | TRBV4-2 | many | TGTGCCAGCAGCCAAGTGGGGGAGGGATCTAACTATGGCTACACCTTC | CASSQVGEGSNYGYTF
. | TRBJ1-3 | TRBV12-3/TRBV12-4 | . | TGTGCCAGTTCCCGGGGAGACTCTGGAAACACCATATATTTT | CASSRGDSGNTIYF
. | TRBJ1-1 | TRBV7-2 | many | TGTGCCAGCAGCTCTCCGGGGATGAACACTGAAGCTTTCTTT | CASSSPGMNTEAFF
. | TRBJ2-3 | TRBV9 | . | TGTGCCAGCAGCGCCACGCTAAGCACAGATACGCAGTATTTT | CASSATLSTDTQYF
TRBD2 | TRBJ2-1 | TRBV11-2 | . | TGTGCCAGCAGCGCACTAGCGATATCCTACAATGAGCAGTTCTTC | CASSALAISYNEQFF
TRBD2 | TRBJ2-1 | TRBV9 | few | TGTGCCAGCAGCCCTCGACTAGCGAACTACAATGAGCAGTTCTTC | CASSPRLANYNEQFF
TRBD2 | TRBJ2-1 | TRBV28 | many | TGTGCCAGCAGTACACTAGCGGGGGGGCCGAGGTCCTACAATGAGCAGTTCTTC | CASSTLAGGPRSYNEQFF
TRBD1 | TRBJ2-7 | TRBV5-1 | many | TGCGCCAGCAGCTTCGTGACAGGGGTCGAGCAGTACTTC | CASSFVTGVEQYF
TRBD2 | TRBJ2-2 | TRBV11-3 | . | TGTGCCAGCAGCTTAGATGCTAGCGGCGGGGAGCTGTTTTTT | CASSLDASGGELFF
. | TRBJ1-2 | TRBV11-1 | many | TGTGCCAGCAGCTTTGACTCCGGGGGATATGGCTACACCTTC | CASSFDSGGYGYTF
. | TRBJ1-5 | TRBV2 | many | TGTGCCAGCAGTGGACGGAGGGGAATCCAGCCCCAGCATTTT | CASSGRRGIQPQHF
TRBD1 | TRBJ2-7 | TRBV10-3 | many | TGTGCCATCAGTGAGAAGATAAACCGGGACAGACTCTACGAGCAGTACTTC | CAISEKINRDRLYEQYF